One sample yielded the 9 T cell receptor beta chains listed below, sequenced in a study of blood T cell repertoires in COVID-19 (dated by TCRdb to the early 2020s). Libraries were built with the immunoSEQ multiplex PCR assay. Sourced from immuneACCESS, this table was stored by TCRdb with only in-frame sequences that have V and J called. A share of the clones is absent; for the studies checked, an unresolved V gene accounts for under half, and the remainder has no known explanation. The sample table holds fewer than 250,000 clones, of which approximately 86% were seen once. About 15% of the sample is in the top ten clones. Sequencing was carried out using PBMCs or T cells enriched from blood (not recorded which). Receptor source: a woman between 50 and 59 years old with acute COVID-19.

The sample holds one count of this clone. This sequence joins TRBV3-1 (or the pseudogene TRBV3-2) and TRBJ2-5; no clear D gene. The CDR3 contains 16 residues. The germline V gene has CDR1 LGHDT and CDR2 YNNKEL (reference sequence). Trimming shortened V by 4 bases and J by 2 bases, and 17 bases separated the two germline ends. Here the CDR3 reads CASSPQNLALQETQYF. In nucleotides, the CDR3 is TGTGCCAGCAGCCCCCAGAACCTCGCCCTTCAAGAGACCCAGTACTTC.

Only a few counts were recorded for this clone. Distinct nucleotide sequences in the sample also encode this CDR3. The chain has TRBV30 and TRBJ2-3, with D perhaps TRBD1 (5 bases). The CDR3 has 13 residues. Germline lookup yields CDR1 GTSNPN and CDR2 SVGIG (reference sequence). V was trimmed by 3 bases and J by 2 bases, leaving 9 bases between them. CDR3 residues: CAWSQGVTDTQYF. The CDR3 DNA sequence: TGTGCCTGGAGCCAGGGTGTCACAGATACGCAGTATTTT.

This clone has a handful of counts. The CDR3 sequence: CASSELYPGQGGQYQPQHF. CDR3 sequence (DNA): TGCGCCAGCAGTGAGCTCTACCCGGGACAGGGTGGGCAGTATCAGCCCCAGCATTTT. This chain uses TRBV10-1 with TRBJ1-5, with 9 positions matching TRBD1. The J segment lost 5 bases and the V segment lost 2 bases, leaving 16 bases of the junction unmatched. The germline V gene encodes CDR1 WNHNN and CDR2 SYGVQD (reference sequence). The CDR3 runs 19 residues.

This clone occurred a few times. V gene TRBV5-1 combines with J gene TRBJ2-1; no clear D. The V end lost 4 bases, the J end lost 0 bases, and 8 bases lay between the germline ends. Germline CDR1 SGHRS, CDR2 YFSETQ. CDR3 size: 14 residues. In DNA, the CDR3 is TGCGCCAGCAGCCAAATCAACTCCTACAATGAGCAGTTCTTC. Protein: CASSQINSYNEQFF.

This clone was seen more than once but under ten times. The J gene is TRBJ1-6, the V gene TRBV6-5; TRBD1 agrees at 8 bases. The ends lost 0 bases at V and 9 bases at J; junction bases unmatched: 7. The germline gives CDR1 MNHEY, CDR2 SVGAGI. CDR3 length equals 16 residues. CDR3 coding DNA: TGTGCCAGCAGTTACTCGATCCAGGGGGCGAGTTCACCCCTCCACTTT. Its translation: CASSYSIQGASSPLHF.

The rearrangement links TRBV4-2 to TRBJ2-2; tentative D call: TRBD1 (5 bases). The CDR3 has 18 amino acids. Germline V gene lookup returns CDR1 LGHNA and CDR2 YNFKEQ. The V end was cut by 0 bases, the J end by 0 bases, with 14 bases between. CDR3 bases: TGTGCCAGCAGCCAAGATCAGGGCCTCCTCGCGAACACCGGGGAGCTGTTTTTT. Translating it yields CASSQDQGLLANTGELFF.

The V gene is TRBV19, the J gene TRBJ1-6; TRBD1 matches at 7 bases. Germline CDR1 reads LNHDA; CDR2 reads SQIVND (reference sequence). The CDR3 runs 17 residues. The junction had 14 bases not matched to a gene; V was cut back by 7 bases and J by 5 bases. CDR3 loop: CASTKLSGGHHNSPLHF. The CDR3 DNA is TGTGCCAGTACCAAGCTATCAGGGGGGCATCATAATTCACCCCTCCACTTT.

This chain uses TRBV27 with TRBJ2-2, with 15 nucleotides matching TRBD2. J lost 5 bases, V lost 5 bases, and 6 bases had no gene match. Germline V gene lookup returns CDR1 MNHEY and CDR2 SMNVEV (reference sequence). CDR3 length equals 17 residues. The CDR3 DNA reads as TGTGCCAGCAGTCCGGGACTAGCGGGAGGTGGGACCGGGGAGCTGTTTTTT. Translation gives CASSPGLAGGGTGELFF.

Only one count was recorded for this clone. This chain's CDR3 is CASSQQSSGSYEQYF. DNA of the CDR3: TGTGCCAGCAGCCAACAGTCTAGCGGCTCCTACGAGCAGTACTTC. The chain carries TRBV3-1 (or the pseudogene TRBV3-2) and TRBJ2-7; the match to TRBD2 covers 7 bases. The junction had 4 bases not matched to a gene; V was cut back by 2 bases and J by 0 bases. The germline CDR1 and CDR2 sequences are LGHDT and YNNKEL (reference sequence). The CDR3 is made up of 15 amino acids.